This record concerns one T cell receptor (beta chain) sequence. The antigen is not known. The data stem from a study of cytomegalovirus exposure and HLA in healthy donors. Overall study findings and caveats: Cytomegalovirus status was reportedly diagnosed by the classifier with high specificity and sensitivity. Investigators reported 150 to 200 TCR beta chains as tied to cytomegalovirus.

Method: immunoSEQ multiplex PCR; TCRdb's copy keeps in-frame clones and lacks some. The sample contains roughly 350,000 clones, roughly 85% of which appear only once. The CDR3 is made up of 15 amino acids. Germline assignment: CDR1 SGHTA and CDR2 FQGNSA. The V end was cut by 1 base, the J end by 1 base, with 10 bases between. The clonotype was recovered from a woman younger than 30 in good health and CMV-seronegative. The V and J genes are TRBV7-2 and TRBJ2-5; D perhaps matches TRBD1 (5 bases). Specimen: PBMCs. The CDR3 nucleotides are TGTGCCAGCAGCTTAGTAGACAGCCCCCAAGAGACCCAGTACTTC. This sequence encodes CASSLVDSPQETQYF.